The source of this TCR beta chain is a study of blood T cell repertoires in COVID-19. Across the study: Sites across the United States, Italy and Spain contributed samples from acute and convalescent COVID-19. PBMCs, B-cell-depleted T cells, or T cells provided the cDNA or gDNA that made up the material.

Per the authors' pipeline: Researchers report that nucleated cell counts were estimated from reference gene primer amplification. Measured with immunoSEQ multiplex PCR; TCRdb has only the in-frame clones, and not every one. For V, J and clone size, that table is used; D and trimming come from the DNA. The sample lists approximately 360,000 clones, 70% to 90% occurring once. Germline values: CDR1 SGHVS, CDR2 FQNEAQ. Trimming left V 1 base short and J 5 bases short, with 9 bases between. The CDR3 has 14 amino acids. V usage is TRBV7-8 and J usage is TRBJ1-5, with D uncertain. The clonotype was recovered from a man aged 35 to 55 in a cohort exposed to, infected with or recovered from COVID-19 (not recorded which). Sequenced input: PBMCs or T cells enriched from blood (not recorded which). DNA for the CDR3: TGTGCCAGCAGCTTAGGTTGGGAGGATCAGCCCCAGCATTTT. This translates into CASSLGWEDQPQHF.